The 24 T cell receptor beta chains in this list originate from one sample, sequenced in a study of T cells in Graves' hyperthyroidism and ophthalmopathy. It was RNA transcripts that yielded the amplified TCR beta CDR3 regions. An initial round of RT-PCR targeting the TCR CDR3 relied on the HTBI primer set. TCRdb itself ran the multiplex PCR reads through MiXCR, one entry per CDR3 protein. The sample holds 650,000 to 750,000 distinct CDR3 sequences, 14% seen once. The material sequenced was blood. These receptors were obtained from a woman in her late teens or twenties with Graves' hyperthyroidism.

The chain carries TRBV20-1 and TRBJ1-5, with D possibly matching TRBD1 (5 bases). Germline CDR1 is DFQATT and CDR2 is SNEGSKA (reference sequence). Trimming took 6 bases from V and 4 from J, leaving 13 bases between them. This CDR3 region has 13 residues. This CDR3 is CSAMTVANQPQHF. As DNA, the CDR3 is TGCAGTGCAATGACAGTCGCTAATCAGCCCCAGCATTTT.

This clonotype was counted many times. This rearrangement joins TRBV28 to TRBJ2-7; 8 positions agree with TRBD2. This CDR3 region has 13 residues. The germline V gene has CDR1 MDHEN and CDR2 SYDVKM. V gave up 10 bases and J gave up 3 bases; unmatched junction bases: 8. The CDR3 is CAISSGVYYEQYF. The DNA for the CDR3 is TGTGCCATAAGTAGCGGGGTCTACTACGAGCAGTACTTC.

With respect to this clonotype: A much bigger clone sits one base away, suggesting this may be a read error. The chain carries TRBV6-5 and TRBJ2-5; 11 bases line up with TRBD2. There are 16 residues in the CDR3. Looked up from germline, CDR1 is MNHEY and CDR2 is SVGAGI. The CDR3 reads CVSSYFSGRAGETQYF. CDR3 in DNA: TGTGTCAGCAGTTATTTTAGCGGGAGGGCCGGGGAGACCCAGTACTTC.

This clonotype was recorded many times. This CDR3 is CSVEVGDRAYNEQFF. As DNA, the CDR3 is TGCAGCGTTGAAGTGGGGGACAGGGCCTACAATGAGCAGTTCTTC. The chain carries TRBV29-1 and TRBJ2-1, with 9 bases fitting TRBD1. Germline lookup yields CDR1 SQVTM and CDR2 ANQGSEA. This CDR3 spans 15 amino acids. J was trimmed by 2 bases and V by 1 base; bases with no gene match: 3.

This clonotype was picked up many times. The chain couples TRBV27 to TRBJ2-1; no clear D. The CDR3 length is 12 residues. Germline V gene data show CDR1 as MNHEY and CDR2 as SMNVEV (reference sequence). Deletions cut 7 bases from V and 4 bases from J, with 8 bases between. CDR3 sequence: CASKAAYNEQFF. The CDR3 region has the DNA TGTGCCAGCAAGGCGGCTTACAATGAGCAGTTCTTC.

The genes are TRBV5-1 and TRBJ2-4; 10 positions match TRBD1. V trimming: 2 bases; J trimming: 8 bases; junction bases outside the gene matches: 4. The CDR3 sequence is 14 residues long. Germline-derived CDR1 and CDR2 are SGHRS and YFSETQ. CDR3 residues: CASSLWDRGDIQYF. CDR3 DNA: TGCGCCAGCAGCTTATGGGACAGGGGTGACATTCAGTACTTC.

This clonotype was seen only a few times. The genes are TRBV6-2 or TRBV6-3 and TRBJ1-4, with TRBD1 matching over 9 bases. CDR1 and CDR2 from the germline V gene are MNHEY and SVGEGT. This CDR3 is 16 amino acids long. J was trimmed by 8 bases and V by 2 bases; bases with no gene match: 9. The CDR3 DNA sequence: TGTGCCAGCAGTTACGACGCGGGGGGACAGGGAGAAAAACTGTTTTTT. It yields the protein CASSYDAGGQGEKLFF.

This clonotype came up a few times. The chain has TRBV11-2 and TRBJ2-7; 7 nucleotides agree with TRBD1. CDR1 is SGHAT, CDR2 FQNNGV, per germline. CDR3 length: 16 residues. The J segment lost 2 bases and the V segment lost 1 base, leaving 8 bases of the junction unmatched. CDR3 region: CASSLGRQGPPYEQYF. The CDR3 nucleotides read TGTGCCAGCAGCTTAGGGCGACAGGGTCCACCCTACGAGCAGTACTTC.

This clonotype was seen at least ten times. This chain links TRBV20-1 with TRBJ2-7; no clear D. CDR1 is DFQATT, CDR2 SNEGSKA, per germline (reference sequence). V was clipped by 5 bases and J by 3 bases, with 11 bases between them. The CDR3 consists of 12 residues. CDR3: CSAPWPDYEQYF. CDR3 DNA: TGCAGTGCTCCGTGGCCTGACTACGAGCAGTACTTC.

V usage is TRBV29-1 and J usage is TRBJ2-2; tentative D call: TRBD2 (6 bases). Germline V gene sequence: CDR1 SQVTM, CDR2 ANQGSEA. This CDR3 is built from 15 residues. With 2 bases removed from V and 0 bases from J, the gap between germline ends came to 10 bases. CDR3 in DNA: TGCAGCGTTGAAACAGCGGGTACGAACACCGGGGAGCTGTTTTTT. The encoded protein is CSVETAGTNTGELFF.

This clonotype came up many times. This sequence joins TRBV19 and TRBJ1-5, with no clear D. The CDR3 length is 15 residues. The germline V gene encodes CDR1 LNHDA and CDR2 SQIVND (reference sequence). With 4 bases removed from V and 3 bases from J, the gap between germline ends came to 13 bases. The CDR3 loop reads CASSTAAGLNQPQHF. In DNA form, the CDR3 reads TGTGCCAGTAGTACCGCCGCGGGCCTCAATCAGCCCCAGCATTTT.

The chain employs TRBV19 and TRBJ2-1, with no clear D. V lost 3 bases and J lost 1, with 10 bases in between. The length of the CDR3 is 15 residues. Germline V CDR1 and CDR2: LNHDA, SQIVND (reference sequence). CDR3 protein: CASSMGRLSYNEQFF. The CDR3 region has the DNA TGTGCCAGTAGTATGGGAAGGTTATCCTACAATGAGCAGTTCTTC.

This clonotype was observed a handful of times. The J gene is TRBJ1-1, the V gene TRBV6-1; 7 bases align to TRBD1. V gave up 5 bases and J gave up 11 bases; unmatched junction bases: 11. CDR3 size: 13 residues. In germline, CDR1 is MNHNS, CDR2 SASEGT. The CDR3 region is CASSSRDSLRAFF. The CDR3 DNA reads as TGTGCCAGCAGTTCCCGGGACAGCCTGAGGGCTTTCTTT.

The chain joins TRBV9 to TRBJ1-3; a weak D match, TRBD1 (6 bases). With 3 bases removed from V and 1 base from J, the gap between germline ends came to 11 bases. Germline-derived CDR1 and CDR2 are SGDLS and YYNGEE. The CDR3 consists of 15 residues. The CDR3 coding sequence is TGTGCCAGCAGCGGGCAGGGGCAATCTGGAAACACCATATATTTT. It translates to CASSGQGQSGNTIYF.

Concerning this clonotype: The conserved phenylalanine or tryptophan normally closing the CDR3 is absent here, so this likely arose from a read error. This sequence joins TRBV28 and TRBJ1-1; TRBD1 is a possible D gene (6 bases). There are 20 residues in the CDR3. V was trimmed by 8 bases and J by 1 base, leaving 32 bases between them. CDR1 MDHEN and CDR2 SYDVKM come from the germline V gene. The CDR3 DNA reads TGTGCCAGCCTTCCAACCGAGGGGGTAGCCCTCGAACGAAAGAACACTGAAGCTTTCCTT. Residues: CASLPTEGVALERKNTEAFL.

This clonotype was counted a few times. The rearrangement joins TRBV20-1 to TRBJ1-5; D gene unclear. Germline CDR1 DFQATT, CDR2 SNEGSKA (reference sequence). V lost 1 base and J lost 5, with 9 bases in between. This CDR3 region has 13 residues. This CDR3 reads CSARGGRDQPQHF. In nucleotides, the CDR3 is TGCAGTGCTAGAGGTGGGCGGGATCAGCCCCAGCATTTT.

This chain connects TRBV5-1 to TRBJ2-1; 9 nucleotides align to TRBD2. V lost 4 bases to trimming and J lost 5 bases; unmatched junction nucleotides: 7. Germline V gene sequence: CDR1 SGHRS, CDR2 YFSETQ. The CDR3 totals 15 residues. CDR3 residues: CASSASSGINNEQFF. CDR3 coding DNA: TGCGCCAGCAGCGCCTCTAGCGGGATAAACAATGAGCAGTTCTTC.

In its sample, this clonotype was seen many times. V usage is TRBV3-1 and J usage is TRBJ1-3, with D uncertain. This CDR3 contains 15 residues. Looked up from germline, CDR1 is LGHDT and CDR2 is YNNKEL (reference sequence). The V and J ends lost 2 bases and 2 bases respectively, with 10 bases between them. CDR3 region: CASSQQVTAGNTIYF. DNA for the CDR3: TGTGCCAGCAGCCAACAGGTAACCGCTGGAAACACCATATATTTT.

This clonotype was seen ten or more times. The chain uses TRBV20-1 and TRBJ1-5; D is possibly TRBD1 (6 bases). The V gene lost 3 bases and the J gene lost 1 base, with 13 bases spanning the gap. From germline, CDR1 is DFQATT and CDR2 SNEGSKA (reference sequence). The CDR3 contains 15 residues. The CDR3 region has the DNA TGCAGTGCTAGCTCGGGGGCTACGAGCAATCAGCCCCAGCATTTT. It translates to CSASSGATSNQPQHF.

This clonotype was detected only a few times. The chain recombines TRBV7-9 with TRBJ2-7, with D perhaps matching TRBD1 (6 bases). The germline V gene has CDR1 SEHNR and CDR2 FQNEAQ (reference sequence). CDR3 size: 15 residues. Trimming took off 5 bases at V and 1 base at J, with 15 bases between the two ends. The DNA of the CDR3 is TGTGCCAGCAGCCTAGGAATACAGGGATCCTACGAGCAGTACTTC. It codes for CASSLGIQGSYEQYF.

This clonotype came up a few times. The rearrangement uses TRBV6-6 and TRBJ2-3; D perhaps matches TRBD2 (5 bases). Trimming stripped 2 bases from V and 0 bases from J, with 9 bases between. Germline CDR1 reads MNHNY; CDR2 reads SVGAGI (reference sequence). CDR3 length: 15 amino acids. The CDR3 sequence: CASSYEGGSTDTQYF. The DNA of the CDR3 is TGTGCCAGCAGTTACGAGGGCGGGAGCACAGATACGCAGTATTTT.

This clonotype appeared a few times. This chain uses TRBV20-1 with TRBJ2-3; D is uncertain. Germline V gene data show CDR1 as DFQATT and CDR2 as SNEGSKA (reference sequence). V was trimmed by 1 base and J by 2 bases, leaving 7 bases between them. This CDR3 has 13 amino acids. The CDR3 loop is CSARGDPTDTQYF. The CDR3 DNA reads TGCAGTGCTAGAGGCGACCCCACAGATACGCAGTATTTT.

This clonotype turned up a few times. V is TRBV2 and J is TRBJ2-7; no clear D. The CDR3 contains 13 residues. The V end lost 4 bases, the J end lost 3 bases, and 10 bases lay between the germline ends. Germline-derived CDR1 and CDR2 are SNHLY and FYNNEI. This CDR3 reads CASSGPGNYEQYF. The DNA of the CDR3 is TGTGCCAGCAGTGGGCCTGGAAACTACGAGCAGTACTTC.

This clonotype was detected ten times or more. This chain uses TRBV12-3 or TRBV12-4 with TRBJ1-2, with 9 bases that match TRBD1. V trimming: 3 bases; J trimming: 8 bases; junction bases outside the gene matches: 4. The CDR3 runs to 13 residues. For the CDR3, the DNA is TGTGCCAGCAGTTTTAAGGGGACAGGGGGCTACACCTTC. It yields the protein CASSFKGTGGYTF.